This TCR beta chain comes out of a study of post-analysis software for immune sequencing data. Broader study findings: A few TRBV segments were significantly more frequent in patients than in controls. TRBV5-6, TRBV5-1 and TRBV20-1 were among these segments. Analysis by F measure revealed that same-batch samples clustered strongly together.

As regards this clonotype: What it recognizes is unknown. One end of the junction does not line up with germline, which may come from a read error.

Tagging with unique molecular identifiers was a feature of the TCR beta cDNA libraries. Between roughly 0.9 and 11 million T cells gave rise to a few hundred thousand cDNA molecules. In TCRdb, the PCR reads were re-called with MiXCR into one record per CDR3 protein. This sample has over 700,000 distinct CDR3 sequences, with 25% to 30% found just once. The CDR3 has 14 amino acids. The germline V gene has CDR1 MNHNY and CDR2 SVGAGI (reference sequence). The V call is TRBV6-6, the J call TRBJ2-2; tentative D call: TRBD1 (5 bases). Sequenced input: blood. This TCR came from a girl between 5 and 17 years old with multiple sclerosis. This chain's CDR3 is CASSPNRNSGELFF. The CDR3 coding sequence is TGTGCCAGCAGTCCTAACAGGAACTCCGGGGAGCTGTTTTTT.